This entry features one T cell receptor (beta chain) sequence. The antigen remains unidentified. The data belong to a study of OX40 agonist ivuxolimab in advanced cancers. Study findings and constraints: Specificity for antigen went undetermined in the expanded peripheral T cells.

The length of the CDR3 is 14 residues. The V end was cut by 4 bases, the J end by 1 base, with 14 bases between. Germline V lookup: CDR1 GTSNPN, CDR2 SVGIG (reference sequence). Clones were read by immunoSEQ multiplex PCR, and TCRdb kept only the in-frame ones, dropping some. Here the sample spans 60,000 to 65,000 clones, 84% being singletons. This TCR came from an adult with an advanced solid tumor such as melanoma, head and neck, liver or kidney cancer. The V gene is TRBV30, the J gene TRBJ2-7; possible D gene TRBD2, 6 bases. The sequences come from CD4+ or CD8+ T cells sorted from blood, collected in a trial of the OX40 agonist ivuxolimab. The CDR3 here is CAWNPRRGSYEQYF. CDR3 in DNA: TGTGCCTGGAACCCCCGGCGGGGTTCCTACGAGCAGTACTTC.